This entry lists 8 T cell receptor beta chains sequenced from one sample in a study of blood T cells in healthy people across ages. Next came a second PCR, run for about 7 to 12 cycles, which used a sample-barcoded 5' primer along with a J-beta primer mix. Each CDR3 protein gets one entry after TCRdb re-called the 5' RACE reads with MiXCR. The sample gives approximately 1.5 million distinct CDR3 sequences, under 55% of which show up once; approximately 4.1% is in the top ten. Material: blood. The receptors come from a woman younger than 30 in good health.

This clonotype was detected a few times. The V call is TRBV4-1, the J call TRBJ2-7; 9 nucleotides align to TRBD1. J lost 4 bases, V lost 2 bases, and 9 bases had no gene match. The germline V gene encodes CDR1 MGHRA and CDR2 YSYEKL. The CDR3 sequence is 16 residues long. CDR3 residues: CASSQFPGTGKYEQYF. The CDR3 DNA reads TGCGCCAGCAGCCAATTTCCCGGGACAGGGAAATACGAGCAGTACTTC.

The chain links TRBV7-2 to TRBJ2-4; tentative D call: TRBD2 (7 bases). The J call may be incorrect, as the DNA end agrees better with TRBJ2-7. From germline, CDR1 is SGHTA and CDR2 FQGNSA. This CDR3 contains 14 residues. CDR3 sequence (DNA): TGTGCCAGCAGCGTAGAGCGGGGACACTACGAGCAGTACTTC. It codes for CASSVERGHYEQYF.

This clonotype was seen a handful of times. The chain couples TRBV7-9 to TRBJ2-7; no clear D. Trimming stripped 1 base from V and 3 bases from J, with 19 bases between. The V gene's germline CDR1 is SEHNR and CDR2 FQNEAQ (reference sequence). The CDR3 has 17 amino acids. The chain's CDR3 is CASSLDGWGNTNYEQYF. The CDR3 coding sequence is TGTGCCAGCAGCTTAGACGGATGGGGAAACACCAACTACGAGCAGTACTTC.

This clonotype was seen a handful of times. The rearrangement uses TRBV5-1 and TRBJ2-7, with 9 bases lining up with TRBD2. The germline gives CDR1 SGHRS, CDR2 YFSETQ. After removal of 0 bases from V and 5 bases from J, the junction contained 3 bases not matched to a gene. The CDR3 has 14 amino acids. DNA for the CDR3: TGCGCCAGCAGCTTGGGAGCGGGAGGTAACGAGCAGTACTTC. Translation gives CASSLGAGGNEQYF.

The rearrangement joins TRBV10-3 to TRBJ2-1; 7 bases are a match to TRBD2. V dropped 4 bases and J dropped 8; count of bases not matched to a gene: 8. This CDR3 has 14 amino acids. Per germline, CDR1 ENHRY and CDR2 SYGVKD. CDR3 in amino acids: CAISVGLGEDEQFF. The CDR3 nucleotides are TGTGCCATCAGTGTTGGACTAGGCGAAGATGAGCAGTTCTTC.

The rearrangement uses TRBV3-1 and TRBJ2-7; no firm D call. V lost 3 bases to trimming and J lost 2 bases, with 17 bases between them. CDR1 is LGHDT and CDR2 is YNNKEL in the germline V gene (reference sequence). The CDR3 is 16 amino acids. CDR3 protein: CASSQTLNTGPYEQYF. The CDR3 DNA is TGTGCCAGCAGCCAGACCTTAAACACCGGACCCTACGAGCAGTACTTC.

CDR3 amino acids: CASSSLPGDVLTF. CDR3 nucleotide sequence: TGTGCCAGCAGTTCCCTCCCAGGGGACGTCCTGACTTTC. The chain employs TRBV6-5 and TRBJ2-6, with D perhaps TRBD1 (6 bases). Between the trimmed V and J ends, which lost 4 bases and 11 bases, there was a span of 12 bases. Germline CDR1 and CDR2: MNHEY and SVGAGI. CDR3 length: 13 residues.

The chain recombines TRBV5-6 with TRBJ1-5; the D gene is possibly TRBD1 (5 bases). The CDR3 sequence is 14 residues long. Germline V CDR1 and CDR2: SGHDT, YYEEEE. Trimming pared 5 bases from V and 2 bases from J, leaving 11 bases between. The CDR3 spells CASSQGIRNQPQHF. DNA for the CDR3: TGTGCCAGCAGTCAGGGAATCCGCAATCAGCCCCAGCATTTT.